Detailed here is one T cell receptor (beta chain). What it binds is unknown. Random hexamers primed reverse transcription of about 0.45 to 1 ug RNA. Amplification of TCR beta CDR3 was carried out by immunoSEQ multiplex PCR, which covered 54 Vbeta and 13 Jbeta segments. A single record per CDR3 protein comes from TCRdb applying MiXCR to the immunoSEQ multiplex PCR reads. Counted here are 250,000 to 300,000 distinct CDR3 sequences, around 84% occurring once; the ten biggest clones make up over 0.1%. This CDR3 spans 17 amino acids. Germline lookup yields CDR1 SGHRS and CDR2 YFSETQ. J gave up 4 bases and V 2 bases, and 12 bases lay outside the gene matches. The multiple sclerosis controls comprised treatment-naive patients whose relapsing-remitting disease was stable or active. The sample comes from a study of CD8 T cells in Susac syndrome. Study-level results: It was acknowledged in the study that the number of individuals who were included in its TCR sequencing and HLA analysis was relatively small.

The sequencing input was CD8+ T cells from PBMCs. The origin of this receptor is a human donor with multiple sclerosis. The chain couples TRBV5-1 to TRBJ2-1, with TRBD2 identical over 7 bases. This CDR3 is CASSFDGPAGEYNEQFF. CDR3 in DNA: TGCGCCAGCAGCTTTGACGGTCCGGCGGGAGAGTACAATGAGCAGTTCTTC.